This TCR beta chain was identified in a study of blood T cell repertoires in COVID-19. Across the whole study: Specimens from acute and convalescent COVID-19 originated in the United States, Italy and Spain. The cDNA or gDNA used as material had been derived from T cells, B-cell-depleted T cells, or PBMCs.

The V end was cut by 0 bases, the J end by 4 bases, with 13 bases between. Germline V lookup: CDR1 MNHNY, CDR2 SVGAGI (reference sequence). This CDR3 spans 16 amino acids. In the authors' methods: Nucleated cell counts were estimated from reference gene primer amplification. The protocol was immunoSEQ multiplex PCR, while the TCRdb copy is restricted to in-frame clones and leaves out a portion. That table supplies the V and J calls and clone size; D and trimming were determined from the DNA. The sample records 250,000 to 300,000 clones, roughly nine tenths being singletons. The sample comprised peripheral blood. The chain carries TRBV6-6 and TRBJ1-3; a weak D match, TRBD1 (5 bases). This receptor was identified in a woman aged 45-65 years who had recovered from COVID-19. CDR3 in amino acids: CASSYSPGGGGNTIYF. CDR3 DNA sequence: TGTGCCAGCAGTTACTCACCGGGTGGGGGGGGAAACACCATATATTTT.